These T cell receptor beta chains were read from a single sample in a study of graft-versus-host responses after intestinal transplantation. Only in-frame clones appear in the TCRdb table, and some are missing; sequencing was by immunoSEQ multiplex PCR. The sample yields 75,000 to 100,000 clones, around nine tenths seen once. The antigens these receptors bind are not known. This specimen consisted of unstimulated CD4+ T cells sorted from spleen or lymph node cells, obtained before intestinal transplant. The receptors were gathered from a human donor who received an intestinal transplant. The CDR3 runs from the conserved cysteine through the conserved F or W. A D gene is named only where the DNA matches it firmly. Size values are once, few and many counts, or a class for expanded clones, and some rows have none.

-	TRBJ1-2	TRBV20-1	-	CSASGMGGYTF	TGCAGTGCTAGCGGGATGGGGGGCTACACCTTC
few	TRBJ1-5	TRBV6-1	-	CAGARGGGQPQHF	TGTGCCGGCGCTAGGGGGGGAGGACAGCCCCAGCATTTT
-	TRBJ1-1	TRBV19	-	CASSITVNTEAFF	TGTGCCAGTAGTATCACAGTGAACACTGAAGCTTTCTTT
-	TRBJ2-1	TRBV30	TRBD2	CAWSGGIAGKSSYNEQFF	TGTGCCTGGAGTGGGGGAATAGCGGGAAAGAGCTCCTACAATGAGCAGTTCTTC
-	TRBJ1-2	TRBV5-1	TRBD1	CASSIGQEANYGYTF	TGCGCCAGCAGCATCGGACAGGAAGCTAACTATGGCTACACCTTC
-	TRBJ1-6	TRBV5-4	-	CASSLAGQNSPLHF	TGTGCCAGCAGCTTGGCAGGGCAGAATTCACCCCTCCACTTT
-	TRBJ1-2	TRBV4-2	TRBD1	CASSQGRQGFYGYTF	TGTGCCAGCAGCCAAGGTCGACAGGGGTTCTATGGCTACACCTTC
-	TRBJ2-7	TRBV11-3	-	CASSFTVTYEQYF	TGTGCCAGCAGCTTTACAGTCACCTACGAGCAGTACTTC
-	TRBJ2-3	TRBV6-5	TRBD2	CASSLSGGLSDTQYF	TGTGCCAGCAGTCTGAGCGGGGGACTATCAGATACGCAGTATTTT
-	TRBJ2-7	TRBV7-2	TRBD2	CASSLVGLAGNYEQYF	TGTGCCAGCAGCTTAGTAGGACTAGCGGGGAACTACGAGCAGTACTTC
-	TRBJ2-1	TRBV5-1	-	CASSIRGPPYNEQFF	TGCGCCAGCAGTATACGCGGGCCACCCTACAATGAGCAGTTCTTC
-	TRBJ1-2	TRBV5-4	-	CASSSGRGNYGYTF	TGTGCCAGCAGCTCTGGACGGGGAAACTATGGCTACACCTTC
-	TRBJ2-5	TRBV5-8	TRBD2	CASSVAGGGETQYF	TGTGCCAGCAGCGTAGCGGGAGGGGGAGAGACCCAGTACTTC
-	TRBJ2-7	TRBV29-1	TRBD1	CSVESGTGNSYEQYF	TGCAGCGTTGAATCCGGGACAGGCAACTCCTACGAGCAGTACTTC
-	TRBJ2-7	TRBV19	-	CASSIGRSYEQYF	TGTGCCAGTAGTATCGGCAGGTCCTACGAGCAGTACTTC
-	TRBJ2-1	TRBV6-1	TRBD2	CASKNSGRGYEQFF	TGTGCCAGCAAGAATAGCGGGAGGGGGTATGAGCAGTTCTTC
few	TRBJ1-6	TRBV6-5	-	CASSRQDSRGSPLHF	TGTGCCAGCAGTCGACAGGACTCGAGAGGGTCACCCCTCCACTTT
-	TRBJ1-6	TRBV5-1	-	CASSLGQSDNSPLHF	TGCGCCAGCAGCTTGGGACAGTCAGATAATTCACCCCTCCACTTT
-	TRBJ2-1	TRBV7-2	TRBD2	CASSSASGTPGEQFF	TGTGCCAGCAGCTCTGCTAGCGGGACCCCCGGGGAGCAGTTCTTC
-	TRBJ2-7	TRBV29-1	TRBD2	CSGREDSYEQYF	TGCAGCGGACGGGAGGACTCCTACGAGCAGTACTTC
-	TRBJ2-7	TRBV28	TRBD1	CASGTGGTYEQYF	TGTGCCAGCGGGACAGGGGGGACCTACGAGCAGTACTTC
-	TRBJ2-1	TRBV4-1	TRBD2	CASSQDLYGLAGGRSYNEQFF	TGCGCCAGCAGCCAAGATCTATATGGACTAGCGGGGGGGCGGTCCTACAATGAGCAGTTCTTC
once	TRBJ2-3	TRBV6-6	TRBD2	CASSYVAGEGTDTQYF	TGTGCCAGCAGTTACGTCGCGGGAGAGGGCACAGATACGCAGTATTTT
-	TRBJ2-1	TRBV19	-	CASSTIRVGSYNEQFF	TGTGCCAGTAGTACTATCAGGGTTGGCTCCTACAATGAGCAGTTCTTC
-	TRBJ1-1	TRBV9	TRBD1	CASSVGDREAFF	TGTGCCAGCAGCGTAGGGGACAGGGAAGCTTTCTTT
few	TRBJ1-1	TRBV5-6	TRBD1	CASSRWDRMNTEAFF	TGTGCCAGCAGCCGGTGGGACAGAATGAACACTGAAGCTTTCTTT
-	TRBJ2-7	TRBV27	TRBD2	CASSLSIGLAGVRVCEQYF	TGTGCCAGCAGTTTATCGATCGGCCTAGCGGGAGTTCGGGTTTGCGAGCAGTACTTC
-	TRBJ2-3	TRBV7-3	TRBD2	CASSLMGLAGDTQYF	TGTGCCAGCAGCTTAATGGGACTAGCAGGAGATACGCAGTATTTT
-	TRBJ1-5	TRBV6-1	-	CASSEESPNQPQHF	TGTGCCAGCAGTGAAGAAAGCCCGAATCAGCCCCAGCATTTT
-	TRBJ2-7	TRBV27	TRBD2	CASSLRGGLIYEQYF	TGTGCCAGCAGTTTACGGGGGGGACTGATCTACGAGCAGTACTTC
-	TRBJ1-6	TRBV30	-	CAWSVRDTNSPLHF	TGTGCCTGGAGTGTAAGGGACACTAATTCACCCCTCCACTTT
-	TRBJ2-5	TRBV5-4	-	CASSLYSFVFETQYF	TGTGCCAGCAGCTTGTATTCGTTTGTTTTCGAGACCCAGTACTTC
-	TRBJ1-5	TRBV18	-	CASSPSAGAPNQPQHF	TGTGCCAGCTCACCGAGCGCGGGGGCCCCCAATCAGCCCCAGCATTTT
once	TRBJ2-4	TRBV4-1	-	CASSEAVGGPKNIQYF	TGCGCCAGCAGCGAAGCCGTGGGGGGGCCCAAAAACATTCAGTACTTC
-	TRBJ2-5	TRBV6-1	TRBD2	CASSALERDQYF	TGTGCCAGCAGCGCCCTCGAGCGGGACCAGTACTTC
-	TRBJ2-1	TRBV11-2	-	CASSLIRPRGSGNEQFF	TGTGCCAGCAGCTTGATTAGGCCCCGAGGGTCGGGCAATGAGCAGTTCTTC
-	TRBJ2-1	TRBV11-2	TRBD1	CASSRDRGREQFF	TGTGCCAGCAGCCGGGACAGGGGGCGAGAGCAGTTCTTC
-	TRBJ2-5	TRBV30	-	CAWSVRLAAGQYF	TGTGCCTGGAGTGTGAGGCTGGCCGCGGGCCAGTACTTC
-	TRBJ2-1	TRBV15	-	CATRGSSYNEQFF	TGTGCCACCAGGGGGAGCTCCTACAATGAGCAGTTCTTC
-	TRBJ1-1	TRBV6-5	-	CASSPKDRTEAFF	TGTGCCAGCAGTCCTAAAGACAGAACTGAAGCTTTCTTT
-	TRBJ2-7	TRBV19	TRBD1	CASSMQDRGSYEQYF	TGTGCCAGTAGTATGCAGGACAGGGGCTCCTACGAGCAGTACTTC
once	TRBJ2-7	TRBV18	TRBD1	CASSRDRPYEQYF	TGTGCCAGCTCACGGGACAGGCCCTACGAGCAGTACTTC
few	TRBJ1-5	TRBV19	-	CATEGDNQPQHF	TGTGCCACCGAGGGGGACAATCAGCCCCAGCATTTT
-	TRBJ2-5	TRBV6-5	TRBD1	CASSRDRGRKTQYF	TGTGCCAGCAGTAGGGACAGGGGTAGGAAGACCCAGTACTTC
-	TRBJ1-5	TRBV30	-	CAWSKGGNQPQHF	TGTGCCTGGAGTAAGGGAGGGAATCAGCCCCAGCATTTT
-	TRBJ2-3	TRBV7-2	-	CASSLYRAGATDTQYF	TGTGCCAGCAGCTTATATCGGGCGGGGGCCACAGATACGCAGTATTTT
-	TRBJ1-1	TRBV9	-	CASSRYEGAAFF	TGTGCCAGCAGCCGGTATGAGGGAGCAGCTTTCTTT
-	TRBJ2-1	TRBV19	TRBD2	CASSIPAGGPEQFF	TGTGCCAGTAGTATACCCGCGGGGGGCCCTGAGCAGTTCTTC
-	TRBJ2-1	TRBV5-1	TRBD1	CASRGSDRAYNEQFF	TGCGCCAGCAGAGGTAGTGACAGGGCCTACAATGAGCAGTTCTTC
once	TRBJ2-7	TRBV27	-	CASSPYGEYEQYF	TGTGCCAGCAGTCCGTACGGGGAATACGAGCAGTACTTC
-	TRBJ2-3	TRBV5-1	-	CASSAGDRLDTDTQYF	TGCGCCAGCAGCGCAGGGGATCGTCTTGACACAGATACGCAGTATTTT
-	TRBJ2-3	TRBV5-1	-	CASSARNSLTDTQYF	TGCGCCAGCAGCGCTCGAAACAGCCTCACAGATACGCAGTATTTT
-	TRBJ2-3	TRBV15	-	CATSRLGLDTQYF	TGTGCCACCAGCAGACTAGGCCTAGATACGCAGTATTTT
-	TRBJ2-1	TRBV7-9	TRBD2	CASSGRLTSGAYNEQFF	TGTGCCAGCAGCGGACGCCTCACTAGCGGAGCCTACAATGAGCAGTTCTTC
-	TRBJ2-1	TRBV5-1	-	CASSESDSSYNEQFF	TGCGCCAGCAGCGAGTCGGACTCTTCTTACAATGAGCAGTTCTTC
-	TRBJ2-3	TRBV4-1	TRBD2	CASSQETSGRAPTDTQYF	TGCGCCAGCAGCCAAGAAACTAGCGGGAGGGCGCCCACAGATACGCAGTATTTT
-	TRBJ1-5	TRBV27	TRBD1	CASSQDRGWGQPQHF	TGTGCCAGCAGCCAAGACAGGGGATGGGGTCAGCCCCAGCATTTT